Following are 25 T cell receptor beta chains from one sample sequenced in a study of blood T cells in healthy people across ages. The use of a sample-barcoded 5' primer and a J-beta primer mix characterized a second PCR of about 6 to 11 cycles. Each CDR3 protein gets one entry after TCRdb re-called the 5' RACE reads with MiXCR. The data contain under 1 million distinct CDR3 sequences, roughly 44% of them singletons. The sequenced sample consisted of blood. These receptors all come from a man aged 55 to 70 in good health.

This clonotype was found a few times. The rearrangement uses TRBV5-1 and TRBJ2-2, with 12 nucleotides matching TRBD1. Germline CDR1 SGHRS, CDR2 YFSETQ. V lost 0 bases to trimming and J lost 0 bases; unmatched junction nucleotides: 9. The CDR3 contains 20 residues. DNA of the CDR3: TGCGCCAGCAGCTTGGCTGGAAGTGGGACAGGGGGCGCGAACACCGGGGAGCTGTTTTTT. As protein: CASSLAGSGTGGANTGELFF. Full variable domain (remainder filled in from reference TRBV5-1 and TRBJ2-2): KAGVTQTPRYLIKTRGQQVTLSCSPISGHRSVSWYQQTPGQGLQFLFEYFSETQRNKGNFPGRFSGRQFSNSRSEMNVSTLELGDSALYLCASSLAGSGTGGANTGELFFGEGSRLTVL.

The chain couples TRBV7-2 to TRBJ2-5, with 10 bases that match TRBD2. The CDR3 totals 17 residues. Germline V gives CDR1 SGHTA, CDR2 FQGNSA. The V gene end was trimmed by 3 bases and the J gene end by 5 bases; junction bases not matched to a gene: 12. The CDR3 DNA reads TGTGCCAGCAGCTTTCTGCGAGCGGGGGGGCCTATGGAGACCCAGTACTTC. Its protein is CASSFLRAGGPMETQYF.

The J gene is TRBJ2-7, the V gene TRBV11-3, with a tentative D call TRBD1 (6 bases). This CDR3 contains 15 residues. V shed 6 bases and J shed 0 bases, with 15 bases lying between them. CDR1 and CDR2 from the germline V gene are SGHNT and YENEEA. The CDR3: CASRPVGADSYEQYF. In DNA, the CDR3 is TGTGCCAGCAGACCAGTGGGGGCAGACTCCTACGAGCAGTACTTC.

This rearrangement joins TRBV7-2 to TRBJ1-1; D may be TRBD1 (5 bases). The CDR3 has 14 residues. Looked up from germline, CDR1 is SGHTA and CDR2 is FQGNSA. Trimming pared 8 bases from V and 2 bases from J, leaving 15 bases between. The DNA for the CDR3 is TGTGCCAGCGGTTCGGCAGGGACCAACACTGAAGCTTTCTTT. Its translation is CASGSAGTNTEAFF.

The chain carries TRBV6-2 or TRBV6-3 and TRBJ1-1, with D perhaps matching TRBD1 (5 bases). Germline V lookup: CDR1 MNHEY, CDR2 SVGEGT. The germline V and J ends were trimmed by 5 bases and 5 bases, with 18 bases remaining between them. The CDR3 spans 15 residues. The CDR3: CASSPVGQGRTEAFF. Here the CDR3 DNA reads TGTGCCAGCAGTCCCGTTGGGCAGGGAAGAACTGAAGCTTTCTTT.

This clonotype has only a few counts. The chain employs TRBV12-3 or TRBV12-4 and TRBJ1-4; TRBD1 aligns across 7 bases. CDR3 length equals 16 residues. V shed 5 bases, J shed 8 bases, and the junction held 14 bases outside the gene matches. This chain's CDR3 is CASSTRTGNYPEKLFF. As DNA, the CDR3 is TGTGCCAGCAGTACCCGGACAGGAAATTACCCCGAAAAACTGTTTTTT.

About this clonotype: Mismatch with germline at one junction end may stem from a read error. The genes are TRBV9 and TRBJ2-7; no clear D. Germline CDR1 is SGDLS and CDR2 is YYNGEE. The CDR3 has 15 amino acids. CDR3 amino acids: CARSVGKGTVYEQYF. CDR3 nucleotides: TGTGCCCGCAGCGTAGGAAAGGGTACCGTCTACGAGCAGTACTTC.

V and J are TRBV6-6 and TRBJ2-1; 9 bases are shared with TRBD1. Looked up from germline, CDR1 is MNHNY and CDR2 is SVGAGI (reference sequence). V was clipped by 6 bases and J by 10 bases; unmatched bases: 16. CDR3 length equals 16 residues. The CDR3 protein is CASSPTRPGTGFEQFF. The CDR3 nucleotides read TGTGCCAGCAGCCCCACACGTCCCGGGACAGGGTTCGAGCAGTTCTTC.

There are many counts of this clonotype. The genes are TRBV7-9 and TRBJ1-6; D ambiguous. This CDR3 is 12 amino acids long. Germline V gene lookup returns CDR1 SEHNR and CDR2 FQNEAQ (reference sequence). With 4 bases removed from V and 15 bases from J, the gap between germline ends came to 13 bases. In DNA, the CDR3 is TGTGCCAGCAGCTATGAGGGCCAAGGCCTCCACTTT. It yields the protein CASSYEGQGLHF. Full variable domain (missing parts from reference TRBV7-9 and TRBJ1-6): DTGVSQNPRHKITKRGQNVTFRCDPISEHNRLYWYRQTLGQGPEFLTYFQNEAQLEKSRLLSDRFSAERPKGSFSTLEIQRTEQGDSAMYLCASSYEGQGLHFGNGTRLTVT.

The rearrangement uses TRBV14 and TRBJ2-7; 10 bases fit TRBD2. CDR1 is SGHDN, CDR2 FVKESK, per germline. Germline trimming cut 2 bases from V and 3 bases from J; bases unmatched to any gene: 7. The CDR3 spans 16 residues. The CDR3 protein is CASSQLIGTSVYEQYF. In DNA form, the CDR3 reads TGTGCCAGCAGCCAACTTATCGGGACTAGCGTCTACGAGCAGTACTTC.

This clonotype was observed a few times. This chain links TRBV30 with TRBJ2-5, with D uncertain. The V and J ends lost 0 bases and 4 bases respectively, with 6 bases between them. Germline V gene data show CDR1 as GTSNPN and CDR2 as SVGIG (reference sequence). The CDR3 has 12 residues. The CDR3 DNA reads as TGTGCCTGGAGTGTACGGAGAGAGACCCAGTACTTC. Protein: CAWSVRRETQYF.

This CDR3 reads CSVSAGGPYEQYF. In DNA form, the CDR3 reads TGCAGCGTTTCTGCAGGGGGGCCCTACGAGCAGTACTTC. The genes are TRBV29-1 and TRBJ2-7, with a weak D call TRBD1 (7 bases). Germline-derived CDR1 and CDR2 are SQVTM and ANQGSEA. The CDR3 is 13 residues long. V was trimmed by 5 bases and J by 2 bases, leaving 13 bases between them.

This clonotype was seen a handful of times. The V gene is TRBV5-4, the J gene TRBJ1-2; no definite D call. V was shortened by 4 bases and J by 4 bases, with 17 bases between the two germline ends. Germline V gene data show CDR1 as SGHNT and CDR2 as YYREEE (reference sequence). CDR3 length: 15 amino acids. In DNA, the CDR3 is TGTGCCAGCAGCGACACCTCTGTACGGAGCTATGGCTACACCTTC. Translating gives CASSDTSVRSYGYTF.

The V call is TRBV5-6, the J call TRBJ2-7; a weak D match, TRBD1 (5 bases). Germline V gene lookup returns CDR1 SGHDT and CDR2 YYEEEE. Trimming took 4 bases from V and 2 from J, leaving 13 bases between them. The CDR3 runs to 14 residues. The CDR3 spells CASSVGPEAYEQYF. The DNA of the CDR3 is TGTGCCAGCAGCGTGGGGCCGGAAGCCTACGAGCAGTACTTC. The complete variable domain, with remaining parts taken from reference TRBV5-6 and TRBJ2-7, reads DAGVTQSPTHLIKTRGQQVTLRCSPKSGHDTVSWYQQALGQGPQFIFQYYEEEERQRGNFPDRFSGHQFPNYSSELNVNALLLGDSALYLCASSVGPEAYEQYFGPGTRLTVT.

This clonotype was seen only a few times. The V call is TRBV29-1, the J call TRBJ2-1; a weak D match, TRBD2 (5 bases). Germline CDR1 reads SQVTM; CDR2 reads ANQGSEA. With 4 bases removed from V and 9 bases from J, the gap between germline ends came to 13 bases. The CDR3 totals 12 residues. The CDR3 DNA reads TGCAGCGTTGCCCTCCGGGCGGGTGAGCAGTTCTTC. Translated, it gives CSVALRAGEQFF.

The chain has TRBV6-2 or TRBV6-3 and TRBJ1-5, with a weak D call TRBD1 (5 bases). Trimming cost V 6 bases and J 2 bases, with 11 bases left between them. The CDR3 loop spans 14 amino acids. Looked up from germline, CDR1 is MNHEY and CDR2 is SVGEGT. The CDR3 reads CASSWDRRNQPQHF. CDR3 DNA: TGTGCCAGCAGCTGGGACCGGCGCAATCAGCCCCAGCATTTT.

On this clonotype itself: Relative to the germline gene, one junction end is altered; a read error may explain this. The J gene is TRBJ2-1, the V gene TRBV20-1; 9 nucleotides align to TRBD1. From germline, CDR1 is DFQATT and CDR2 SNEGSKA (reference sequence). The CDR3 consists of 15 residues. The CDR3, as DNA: TGCAGCGCTAAGAGAACAGGGGGCCGTGGTAATGAGCAGTTCTTC. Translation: CSAKRTGGRGNEQFF.

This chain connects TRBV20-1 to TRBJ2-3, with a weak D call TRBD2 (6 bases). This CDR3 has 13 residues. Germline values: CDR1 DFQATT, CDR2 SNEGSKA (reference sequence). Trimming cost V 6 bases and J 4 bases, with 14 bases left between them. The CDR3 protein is CSADGEVADTQYF. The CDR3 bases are TGCAGTGCGGACGGGGAGGTGGCAGATACGCAGTATTTT.

The CDR3 region has the DNA TGTGCCAGCAGCGTCGACAGGGAGGTGAGGAACACTGAAGCTTTCTTT. As protein: CASSVDREVRNTEAFF. This chain links TRBV2 with TRBJ1-1; 7 nucleotides line up with TRBD1. The CDR3 totals 16 residues. V lost 6 bases to trimming and J lost 1 base; unmatched junction nucleotides: 11. Per germline, CDR1 SNHLY and CDR2 FYNNEI.

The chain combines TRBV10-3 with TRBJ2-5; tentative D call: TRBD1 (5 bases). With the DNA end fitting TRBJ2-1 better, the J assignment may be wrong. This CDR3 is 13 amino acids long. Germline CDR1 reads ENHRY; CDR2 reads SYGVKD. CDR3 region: CAIMGQIQETQFF. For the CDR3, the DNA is TGTGCCATCATGGGGCAGATCCAAGAGACCCAGTTCTTC.

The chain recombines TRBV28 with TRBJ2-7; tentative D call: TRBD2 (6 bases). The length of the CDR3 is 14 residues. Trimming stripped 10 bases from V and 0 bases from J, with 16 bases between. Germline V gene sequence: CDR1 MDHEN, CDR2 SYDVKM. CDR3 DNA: TGTGCCACGTTGGGGCAAGCGGGCTCCTACGAGCAGTACTTC. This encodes CATLGQAGSYEQYF.

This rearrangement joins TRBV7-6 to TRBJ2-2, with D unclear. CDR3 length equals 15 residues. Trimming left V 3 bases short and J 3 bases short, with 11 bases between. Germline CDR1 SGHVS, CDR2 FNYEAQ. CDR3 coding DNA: TGTGCCAGCAGCTTCGATTACACCGACACCGGGGAGCTGTTTTTT. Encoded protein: CASSFDYTDTGELFF.

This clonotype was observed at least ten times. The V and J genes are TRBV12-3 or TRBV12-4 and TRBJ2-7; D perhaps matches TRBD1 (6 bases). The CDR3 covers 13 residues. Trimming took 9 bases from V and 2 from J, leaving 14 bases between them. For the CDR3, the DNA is TGTGCCAGTGGTGGGTGGGACACCTACGAGCAGTACTTC. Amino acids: CASGGWDTYEQYF.

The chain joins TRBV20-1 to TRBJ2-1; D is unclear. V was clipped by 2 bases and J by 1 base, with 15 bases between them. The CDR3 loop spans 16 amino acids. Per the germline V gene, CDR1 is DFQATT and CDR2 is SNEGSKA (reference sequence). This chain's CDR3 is CSARPGRARSYNEQFF. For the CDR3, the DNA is TGCAGTGCTAGACCCGGACGGGCGAGGTCCTACAATGAGCAGTTCTTC.

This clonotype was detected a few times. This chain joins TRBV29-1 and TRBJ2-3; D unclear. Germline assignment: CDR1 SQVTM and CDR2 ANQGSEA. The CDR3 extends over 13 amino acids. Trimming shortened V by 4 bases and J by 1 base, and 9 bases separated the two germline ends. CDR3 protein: CSVVGGRTDTQYF. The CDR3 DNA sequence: TGCAGCGTTGTGGGTGGTCGCACAGATACGCAGTATTTT.